A single sample gave rise to the 28 T cell receptor beta chains below, sequenced in a study of memory CD4+ T cells and cytomegalovirus serostatus. Single viable CD3+CD4+CD8-CD45RO+ cells were sorted as the memory CD4+ T cells. TCRdb keeps only in-frame clones here, not all; method: immunoSEQ multiplex PCR. The table lists about 64,000 clones, around 77% of them singletons. Sequences were obtained from memory CD4+ T cells from blood. These receptor sequences come from an adult in good health and CMV-seronegative.

V gene TRBV5-6 combines with J gene TRBJ2-7; TRBD2 is a possible D gene (6 bases). CDR1 is SGHDT, CDR2 YYEEEE, per germline. Trimming removed 6 bases at V and 7 bases at J, with 23 bases between. The CDR3 extends over 15 amino acids. This CDR3 reads CASMGVSGAAGEQYF. Written as DNA, the CDR3 is TGTGCCAGCATGGGAGTTTCGGGTGCCGCGGGGGAGCAGTACTTC.

The rearrangement uses TRBV2 and TRBJ2-3; 12 nucleotides match TRBD1. Germline V CDR1 and CDR2: SNHLY, FYNNEI. Trimming cost V 4 bases and J 6 bases; bases outside gene matches: 8. The CDR3 consists of 16 residues. CDR3 nucleotide sequence: TGTGCCAGCAGTGGGGGCCCGGGACAGGGGGCGGATACGCAGTATTTT. This codes for CASSGGPGQGADTQYF.

This clone came up a few times. The rearrangement uses TRBV5-1 and TRBJ2-5; 7 bases align to TRBD2. Germline V gives CDR1 SGHRS, CDR2 YFSETQ. Trimming removed 4 bases from V and 5 bases from J; junction bases left unmatched: 11. The CDR3 totals 15 residues. CDR3 loop: CASSDPSGDGETQYF. The CDR3 coding sequence is TGCGCCAGCAGCGACCCTAGCGGTGACGGGGAGACCCAGTACTTC.

The chain has TRBV30 and TRBJ1-5, with 9 bases fitting TRBD1. V lost 8 bases to trimming and J lost 5 bases; unmatched junction nucleotides: 4. CDR3 length: 12 amino acids. Germline assignment: CDR1 GTSNPN and CDR2 SVGIG (reference sequence). CDR3 DNA sequence: TGTGCCGGTAGGACAGGGGATCAGCCCCAGCATTTT. As protein: CAGRTGDQPQHF. The full variable domain, its missing parts supplied by reference TRBV30 and TRBJ1-5, is SQTIHQWPATLVQPVGSPLSLECTVEGTSNPNLYWYRQAAGRGLQLLFYSVGIGQISSEVPQNLSASRPQDRQFILSSKKLLLSDSGFYLCAGRTGDQPQHFGDGTRLSIL.

The gene calls are TRBV2 and TRBJ1-5; possible D gene TRBD1, 6 bases. Trimming took 1 base from V and 6 from J, leaving 13 bases between them. The CDR3 extends over 15 amino acids. The germline V gene has CDR1 SNHLY and CDR2 FYNNEI. CDR3 nucleotides: TGTGCCAGCAGTGAAGAGGTTATAGGGGGTCAGCCCCAGCATTTT. It translates to CASSEEVIGGQPQHF.

The rearrangement links TRBV18 to TRBJ2-7; 9 positions match TRBD1. Germline V CDR1 and CDR2: KGHSH, LQKENI. This CDR3 contains 15 residues. Germline trimming cut 5 bases from V and 2 bases from J; bases unmatched to any gene: 7. The CDR3 region is CASSAQDRGTYEQYF. CDR3 nucleotides: TGTGCCAGCTCAGCTCAGGACAGGGGAACCTACGAGCAGTACTTC.

DNA of the CDR3: TGTGCCTGCACAACCGGGACAGGGGGCCTTGAAAAACTGTTTTTT. This gives the protein CACTTGTGGLEKLFF. The chain combines TRBV30 with TRBJ1-4, with TRBD1 matching over 12 bases. Per germline, CDR1 GTSNPN and CDR2 SVGIG (reference sequence). Trimming cost V 6 bases and J 7 bases; bases outside gene matches: 9. This CDR3 has 15 amino acids.

The chain links TRBV9 to TRBJ2-5; 7 nucleotides line up with TRBD2. CDR3 size: 16 residues. CDR1 SGDLS and CDR2 YYNGEE come from the germline V gene. Trimming took 4 bases from V and 2 from J; bases not matched to a gene: 11. The CDR3 loop is CASSPRLAAGQETQYF. CDR3 in DNA: TGTGCCAGCAGCCCTCGACTAGCAGCCGGTCAAGAGACCCAGTACTTC.

The V call is TRBV5-1, the J call TRBJ1-2, with D perhaps TRBD1 (5 bases). From germline, CDR1 is SGHRS and CDR2 YFSETQ. The germline V and J ends were trimmed by 4 bases and 2 bases, with 15 bases remaining between them. The CDR3 totals 15 residues. The CDR3 reads CASSDGHQGNYGYTF. The CDR3 bases are TGCGCCAGCAGCGACGGCCACCAGGGAAACTATGGCTACACCTTC.

This clone was picked up one time. The chain employs TRBV11-1 and TRBJ2-3, with D hard to call. V lost 5 bases to trimming and J lost 1 base, with 13 bases between them. CDR3 length equals 15 residues. CDR1 and CDR2 (germline): SGHAT, FQDESV (reference sequence). CDR3: CASSHPGPGTDTQYF. The CDR3 nucleotides are TGTGCCAGCAGCCATCCCGGGCCTGGCACAGATACGCAGTATTTT.

V is TRBV5-1 and J is TRBJ1-2, with TRBD1 identical over 8 bases. After removal of 3 bases from V and 5 bases from J, the junction contained 9 bases not matched to a gene. In germline, CDR1 is SGHRS, CDR2 YFSETQ. This CDR3 comprises 15 residues. The CDR3 is CASSSPGQERYGYTF. The DNA of the CDR3 is TGCGCCAGCAGCTCTCCGGGACAGGAGAGGTATGGCTACACCTTC.

The chain recombines TRBV10-3 with TRBJ1-2, with D possibly matching TRBD1 (5 bases). V was pared by 4 bases and J by 4 bases, with 16 bases between. CDR1 is ENHRY, CDR2 SYGVKD, per germline. The CDR3 consists of 15 residues. The CDR3 loop is CAISAETRGSYGYTF. The CDR3 DNA follows: TGTGCCATCAGTGCAGAGACCCGGGGGAGCTATGGCTACACCTTC.

This sequence joins TRBV4-2 and TRBJ2-5; unclear D gene. V lost 0 bases and J lost 3, with 8 bases in between. Germline loops: CDR1 LGHNA, CDR2 YNFKEQ. CDR3 length equals 14 residues. The CDR3, as DNA: TGTGCCAGCAGCCAAGATCTAAGGAAAGAGACCCAGTACTTC. It specifies CASSQDLRKETQYF.

The V call is TRBV28, the J call TRBJ2-7; TRBD2 agrees at 9 bases. Unmatched junction bases numbered 7, after V lost 7 bases and J lost 3 bases. The CDR3 is 14 residues long. The germline V gene has CDR1 MDHEN and CDR2 SYDVKM. The CDR3 is CASTVSGGSYEQYF. CDR3 DNA sequence: TGTGCCAGCACCGTTAGCGGGGGTAGCTACGAGCAGTACTTC.

This chain links TRBV10-1 with TRBJ2-1, with 7 bases matching TRBD1. The CDR3 consists of 14 residues. The V segment lost 6 bases and the J segment 8 bases; nucleotides outside the gene matches: 10. CDR1 is WNHNN, CDR2 SYGVQD, per germline (reference sequence). The CDR3 reads CASSRNPGGDEQFF. The DNA of the CDR3 is TGCGCCAGCAGCCGAAACCCAGGGGGAGATGAGCAGTTCTTC.

V is TRBV5-1 and J is TRBJ2-3; TRBD2 agrees at 14 bases. Germline CDR1 reads SGHRS; CDR2 reads YFSETQ. The CDR3 runs 19 residues. Germline trimming cut 2 bases from V and 4 bases from J; bases unmatched to any gene: 12. This chain's CDR3 is CASSLGLAGGQGSADTQYF. The CDR3 DNA follows: TGCGCCAGCAGCTTAGGACTAGCGGGGGGCCAGGGGTCTGCAGATACGCAGTATTTT.

CDR3 DNA: TGTGCCAGCAGCAACAGGACAGGGGGCTCAAAGAATGAGCAGTTCTTC. Its translation: CASSNRTGGSKNEQFF. This chain connects TRBV5-4 to TRBJ2-1; 11 bases align to TRBD1. CDR1 and CDR2 (germline): SGHNT, YYREEE (reference sequence). The CDR3 covers 16 residues. V was pared by 4 bases and J by 7 bases, with 10 bases of the junction left unmatched.

The chain recombines TRBV28 with TRBJ1-5; D unresolved. CDR1 is MDHEN and CDR2 is SYDVKM in the germline V gene. Between the trimmed V and J ends, which lost 7 bases and 7 bases, there was a span of 17 bases. This CDR3 is built from 14 residues. CDR3 DNA sequence: TGTGCCAGCACCCCAGTATCACCTCGGCAGCCCCAGCATTTT. Its protein is CASTPVSPRQPQHF.

This clone has a single count. CDR3 in DNA: TGTGCCAGCAGCCAAGATAAAAGTTATGGCTACACCTTC. Its protein is CASSQDKSYGYTF. The rearrangement uses TRBV14 and TRBJ1-2; D is undetermined. The V end was cut by 0 bases, the J end by 5 bases, with 7 bases between. Germline values: CDR1 SGHDN, CDR2 FVKESK. The CDR3 contains 13 residues.

This chain connects TRBV18 to TRBJ2-4; TRBD2 might be the D (6 bases). Germline-derived CDR1 and CDR2 are KGHSH and LQKENI. CDR3 length: 15 amino acids. V lost 3 bases and J 6 bases, leaving 15 bases between the germline ends. CDR3 coding DNA: TGTGCCAGCTCACCCGGAGGGAGTAGGACAAACATTCAGTACTTC. The encoded protein is CASSPGGSRTNIQYF.

The V call is TRBV30, the J call TRBJ1-4; tentatively, D is TRBD1 (6 bases). The CDR3 has 14 amino acids. Trimming took off 2 bases at V and 5 bases at J, with 12 bases between the two ends. Germline CDR1 reads GTSNPN; CDR2 reads SVGIG (reference sequence). Here the CDR3 DNA reads TGTGCCTGGAGTCTAGGACAGTTAAATGAAAAACTGTTTTTT. Its translation is CAWSLGQLNEKLFF. Full variable domain (rest looked up from reference TRBV30 and TRBJ1-4): SQTIHQWPATLVQPVGSPLSLECTVEGTSNPNLYWYRQAAGRGLQLLFYSVGIGQISSEVPQNLSASRPQDRQFILSSKKLLLSDSGFYLCAWSLGQLNEKLFFGSGTQLSVL.

V and J are TRBV19 and TRBJ2-2; TRBD2 might be the D (6 bases). V was shortened by 7 bases and J by 6 bases, with 12 bases between the two germline ends. The CDR3 is made up of 13 amino acids. The germline CDR1 and CDR2 sequences are LNHDA and SQIVND (reference sequence). CDR3 sequence: CASNLAYAGELFF. CDR3 DNA sequence: TGTGCCAGTAATCTAGCGTACGCCGGGGAGCTGTTTTTT.

The chain is built from TRBV7-9 and TRBJ1-6; 11 bases are a match to TRBD1. The CDR3 covers 17 residues. Germline V lookup: CDR1 SEHNR, CDR2 FQNEAQ (reference sequence). Trimming took 3 bases from V and 6 from J; bases not matched to a gene: 7. The CDR3 DNA sequence: TGTGCCAGCAGCTTTCCCGGGACAGGGGGAACTAATTCACCCCTCCACTTT. As protein: CASSFPGTGGTNSPLHF.

J is TRBJ1-2 and V is TRBV20-1, with no clear D. From germline, CDR1 is DFQATT and CDR2 SNEGSKA (reference sequence). This CDR3 spans 11 amino acids. V was clipped by 3 bases and J by 8 bases, with 10 bases between them. DNA of the CDR3: TGCAGTGCTAGTAACAGTAGGGGCTACACCTTC. This codes for CSASNSRGYTF.

This sequence joins TRBV28 and TRBJ1-2, with 7 bases lining up with TRBD1. CDR3 length: 18 amino acids. The V segment lost 6 bases and the J segment 5 bases; nucleotides outside the gene matches: 21. Germline CDR1 and CDR2: MDHEN and SYDVKM. The CDR3 DNA follows: TGTGCCAGCAGCCCCCCCCCGGGACAGAGAGGGAGTGGGTATGGCTACACCTTC. Its translation is CASSPPPGQRGSGYGYTF.

The chain employs TRBV19 and TRBJ2-2, with 7 bases aligning to TRBD2. Germline-derived CDR1 and CDR2 are LNHDA and SQIVND (reference sequence). V was clipped by 7 bases and J by 6 bases; unmatched bases: 8. The length of the CDR3 is 14 residues. The CDR3 region has the DNA TGTGCCAGTAAACGGCGGGAGTTTCCCGGGGAGCTGTTTTTT. Translating gives CASKRREFPGELFF.

V gene TRBV7-9 combines with J gene TRBJ1-4, with D possibly matching TRBD1 (6 bases). The CDR3 has 14 amino acids. Germline-derived CDR1 and CDR2 are SEHNR and FQNEAQ (reference sequence). The germline V and J ends were trimmed by 1 base and 8 bases, with 11 bases remaining between them. The CDR3 region has the DNA TGTGCCAGCAGCTTAGGACAGGCTGGAGAAAAACTGTTTTTT. Translation gives CASSLGQAGEKLFF.

The chain has TRBV7-2 and TRBJ2-2, with TRBD2 identical over 11 bases. The CDR3 totals 17 residues. The trim removed 5 bases at V and 4 bases at J, leaving 9 bases unmatched. Germline assignment: CDR1 SGHTA and CDR2 FQGNSA. CDR3 nucleotide sequence: TGTGCCAGCAGCAGTTCCGGGACTAGCGGATCCACCGGGGAGCTGTTTTTT. It codes for CASSSSGTSGSTGELFF. The variable domain in full, with the rest retrieved from reference TRBV7-2 and TRBJ2-2, is GAGVSQSPSNKVTEKGKDVELRCDPISGHTALYWYRQSLGQGLEFLIYFQGNSAPDKSGLPSDRFSAERTGGSVSTLTIQRTQQEDSAVYLCASSSSGTSGSTGELFFGEGSRLTVL.